Detailed here is one T cell receptor (beta chain). The TCR beta CDR3 regions underwent amplification using RNA transcripts as the source. First-round RT-PCR with HTBI primers amplified the TCR CDR3 region. TCRdb re-called the multiplex PCR reads through MiXCR, storing one row per CDR3 protein. The sample shows some 770,000 distinct CDR3 sequences, roughly 15% of them seen only once. Germline V gives CDR1 MNHEY, CDR2 SVGEGT. Unmatched junction bases numbered 17, after V lost 4 bases and J lost 1 base. The CDR3 loop spans 20 amino acids. The data stem from a study of T cells in Graves' hyperthyroidism and ophthalmopathy. It was considered stable Graves' hyperthyroidism when ophthalmopathy did not progress within 18 months. Patients between 18 and 65 years old had hyperthyroidism, newly diagnosed and lasting under 2 months. Lactation, pregnancy, other autoimmune disease or uncontrolled infection excluded patients. Diagnostic decisions used clinical symptoms, serum thyroxine and TRAb, thyroid ultrasound and orbital computed tomography.

The chain combines TRBV6-2 or TRBV6-3 with TRBJ1-5; 9 bases are shared with TRBD1. The specimen was blood. The receptor's source is a man aged 18 to 29 with Graves' hyperthyroidism. The CDR3 is CASSSLGQGKITDSNQPQHF. CDR3 nucleotide sequence: TGTGCCAGCAGTTCCCTGGGACAGGGTAAAATAACGGACAGCAATCAGCCCCAGCATTTT.